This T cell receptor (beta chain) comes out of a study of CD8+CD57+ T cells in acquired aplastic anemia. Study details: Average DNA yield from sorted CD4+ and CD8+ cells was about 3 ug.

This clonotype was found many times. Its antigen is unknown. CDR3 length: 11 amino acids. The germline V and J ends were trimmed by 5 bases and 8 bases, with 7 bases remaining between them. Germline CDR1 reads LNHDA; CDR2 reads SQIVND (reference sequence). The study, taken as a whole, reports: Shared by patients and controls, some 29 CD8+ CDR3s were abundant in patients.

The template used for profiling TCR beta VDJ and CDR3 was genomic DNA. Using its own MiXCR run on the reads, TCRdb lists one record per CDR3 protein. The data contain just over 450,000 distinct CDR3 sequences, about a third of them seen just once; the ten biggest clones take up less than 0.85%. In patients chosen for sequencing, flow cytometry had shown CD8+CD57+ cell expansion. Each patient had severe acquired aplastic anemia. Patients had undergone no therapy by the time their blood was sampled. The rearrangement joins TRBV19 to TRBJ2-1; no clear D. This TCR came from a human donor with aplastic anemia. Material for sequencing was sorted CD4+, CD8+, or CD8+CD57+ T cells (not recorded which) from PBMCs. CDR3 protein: CASSFGYEQFF. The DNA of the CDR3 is TGTGCCAGTAGTTTTGGGTATGAGCAGTTCTTC.